The 24 T cell receptor beta chains given below trace back to one sample, sequenced in a study of shared T cell receptors in the human thymus. Profiled with immunoSEQ multiplex PCR; TCRdb holds only in-frame clones, not every one. The table lists just under 550,000 clones, around 78% of them singletons, with 0.013% in the top ten. The same data also contributed to another study, on human thymus T cells.

Sequenced sample: thymocytes. The source of these receptors is a boy in the first two years of life with a congenital heart defect.

The chain employs TRBV27 and TRBJ2-5; TRBD1 aligns across 7 bases. The CDR3 consists of 14 residues. The V gene end was trimmed by 5 bases and the J gene end by 2 bases; junction bases not matched to a gene: 5. Germline lookup yields CDR1 MNHEY and CDR2 SMNVEV (reference sequence). The CDR3 loop is CASSTGTVQETQYF. The CDR3 bases are TGTGCCAGCAGTACCGGGACAGTACAAGAGACCCAGTACTTC.

The rearrangement links TRBV5-6 to TRBJ1-3; 9 nucleotides match TRBD1. After removal of 4 bases from V and 0 bases from J, the junction contained 2 bases not matched to a gene. Germline CDR1 and CDR2: SGHDT and YYEEEE. This CDR3 contains 15 residues. The CDR3 loop is CASSADRGSGNTIYF. The DNA of the CDR3 is TGTGCCAGCAGCGCGGACAGGGGCTCTGGAAACACCATATATTTT.

The chain carries TRBV6-1 and TRBJ2-5, with TRBD1 matching over 9 bases. This CDR3 is 17 amino acids long. CDR1 and CDR2 from the germline V gene are MNHNS and SASEGT. After removal of 7 bases from V and 2 bases from J, the junction contained 14 bases not matched to a gene. CDR3 in DNA: TGTGCCAGCATTGACGGGACAGGGACCCCGTTACAAGAGACCCAGTACTTC. It codes for CASIDGTGTPLQETQYF.

CDR3 sequence: CASSHARDSTDTQYF. CDR3 DNA sequence: TGCGCCAGCAGCCACGCACGGGACTCCACAGATACGCAGTATTTT. The rearrangement links TRBV4-3 to TRBJ2-3, with a possible D match to TRBD2 (6 bases). The germline V and J ends were trimmed by 3 bases and 2 bases, with 12 bases remaining between them. CDR1 is LGHNA and CDR2 is YSLEER in the germline V gene. The CDR3 length is 15 residues.

The CDR3 sequence is CAISEGLANDTDTQYF. CDR3 bases: TGTGCCATCAGTGAGGGACTAGCGAATGACACAGATACGCAGTATTTT. The chain couples TRBV10-3 to TRBJ2-3; 9 bases are a match to TRBD2. The CDR3 runs to 16 residues. Trimming took 2 bases from V and 2 from J; bases not matched to a gene: 5. From germline, CDR1 is ENHRY and CDR2 SYGVKD.

The chain recombines TRBV27 with TRBJ2-7; D might be TRBD1 (5 bases). V shed 6 bases and J shed 2 bases, with 20 bases lying between them. Germline CDR1 is MNHEY and CDR2 is SMNVEV (reference sequence). This CDR3 contains 16 residues. CDR3 coding DNA: TGTGCCAGCAGCCCCCCTCAAACCTCAGGGACCTACGAGCAGTACTTC. Its translation: CASSPPQTSGTYEQYF.

V and J are TRBV29-1 and TRBJ1-2, with D perhaps TRBD1 (5 bases). Germline values: CDR1 SQVTM, CDR2 ANQGSEA. CDR3 length equals 12 residues. Trimming pared 3 bases from V and 4 bases from J, leaving 9 bases between. The CDR3, as DNA: TGCAGCGTTGAGGGGCTGCTCTATGGCTACACCTTC. Its translation is CSVEGLLYGYTF.

This sequence joins TRBV14 and TRBJ2-7; TRBD1 matches at 8 bases. Losses at the gene ends were 3 bases for V and 7 bases for J; bases not matched to a gene: 11. Looked up from germline, CDR1 is SGHDN and CDR2 is FVKESK. CDR3 length: 15 amino acids. The CDR3 here is CASSHARAGGGEQYF. The CDR3 region has the DNA TGTGCCAGCAGCCATGCCCGGGCAGGGGGCGGGGAGCAGTACTTC. Together with reference TRBV14 and TRBJ2-7, the CDR3 gives the full variable domain: EAGVTQFPSHSVIEKGQTVTLRCDPISGHDNLYWYRRVMGKEIKFLLHFVKESKQDESGMPNNRFLAERTGGTYSTLKVQPAELEDSGVYFCASSHARAGGGEQYFGPGTRLTVT.

The gene calls are TRBV19 and TRBJ2-2, with 10 bases fitting TRBD2. Germline assignment: CDR1 LNHDA and CDR2 SQIVND (reference sequence). This CDR3 region has 18 residues. Trimming cost V 7 bases and J 0 bases; bases outside gene matches: 11. In DNA form, the CDR3 reads TGTGCCAGTACACCGGGACTAGCGTCTCCAGCGAACACCGGGGAGCTGTTTTTT. Protein: CASTPGLASPANTGELFF.

The chain carries TRBV15 and TRBJ2-5; TRBD2 might be the D (5 bases). This CDR3 region has 15 residues. Trimming cost V 5 bases and J 4 bases, with 17 bases left between them. The germline V gene has CDR1 LNHNV and CDR2 YYDKDF (reference sequence). The CDR3 protein is CATSEGSTTGETQYF. As DNA, the CDR3 is TGTGCCACCAGCGAGGGATCGACGACCGGAGAGACCCAGTACTTC.

Here the CDR3 DNA reads TGTGCCAGCAGCCCAGCAGGGGGCAGGGTAGGACCCTACGAGCAGTACTTC. It yields the protein CASSPAGGRVGPYEQYF. The chain links TRBV7-3 to TRBJ2-7, with 8 bases that match TRBD1. Germline CDR1 is SGHTA and CDR2 is FQGTGA. With 5 bases clipped from V and 2 bases from J, the junction kept 14 bases outside the gene matches. CDR3 size: 17 residues.

The chain joins TRBV4-3 to TRBJ2-3; TRBD1 agrees at 7 bases. The CDR3 totals 16 residues. V trimming: 0 bases; J trimming: 1 base; junction bases outside the gene matches: 4. Germline V gives CDR1 LGHNA, CDR2 YSLEER. The CDR3 DNA sequence: TGCGCCAGCAGCCAAGATCAGAGGGGGCGCACAGATACGCAGTATTTT. This gives the protein CASSQDQRGRTDTQYF.

J is TRBJ1-5 and V is TRBV5-4; D gene uncertain. The CDR3 is 16 residues long. Germline CDR1 reads SGHNT; CDR2 reads YYREEE (reference sequence). V was cut by 0 bases and J by 2 bases, with 12 bases left in between. The CDR3 protein is CASSLDGSSGNQPQHF. The CDR3 nucleotides read TGTGCCAGCAGCTTGGACGGGTCATCCGGCAATCAGCCCCAGCATTTT.

This clone was detected once. The rearrangement joins TRBV19 to TRBJ2-5, with D perhaps matching TRBD1 (6 bases). This CDR3 is built from 13 residues. Germline lookup yields CDR1 LNHDA and CDR2 SQIVND (reference sequence). Trimming removed 5 bases at V and 3 bases at J, with 10 bases between. CDR3 sequence reads: CASSPWTEETQYF. DNA of the CDR3: TGTGCCAGTAGTCCCTGGACAGAAGAGACCCAGTACTTC.

The chain has TRBV9 and TRBJ1-2, with a tentative D call TRBD1 (5 bases). The CDR3 is made up of 16 amino acids. Deletions cut 0 bases from V and 3 bases from J, with 15 bases between. The germline CDR1 and CDR2 sequences are SGDLS and YYNGEE. CDR3 loop: CASSVDPTGTDYGYTF. CDR3 DNA: TGTGCCAGCAGCGTAGACCCCACGGGGACTGACTATGGCTACACCTTC.

This clone has just a few counts. The rearrangement uses TRBV4-3 and TRBJ2-3; 9 bases are shared with TRBD2. CDR1 LGHNA and CDR2 YSLEER come from the germline V gene. The ends lost 0 bases at V and 2 bases at J; junction bases unmatched: 6. The CDR3 consists of 17 residues. CDR3 sequence: CASSQDPTSGYTDTQYF. CDR3 sequence (DNA): TGCGCCAGCAGCCAAGACCCGACTAGCGGATACACAGATACGCAGTATTTT.

The chain combines TRBV6-5 with TRBJ1-2; possible D gene TRBD1, 6 bases. V lost 6 bases, J lost 2 bases, and 13 bases lay in between. Per germline, CDR1 MNHEY and CDR2 SVGAGI. The CDR3 length is 14 residues. As DNA, the CDR3 is TGTGCCAGCAGAAGGGGGAAGGTAAACTATGGCTACACCTTC. It encodes CASRRGKVNYGYTF.

This clone was counted only a few times. DNA for the CDR3: TGTGCCAGCAGCCATAGGAACGACAGGGTATTGACCGGGGAGCTGTTTTTT. It specifies CASSHRNDRVLTGELFF. V and J are TRBV14 and TRBJ2-2; 7 nucleotides align to TRBD1. The V and J ends lost 3 bases and 5 bases, in that order; junction bases with no gene match: 12. Germline values: CDR1 SGHDN, CDR2 FVKESK. The CDR3 length is 17 residues.

This clone was picked up a small number of times. The gene calls are TRBV29-1 and TRBJ2-3, with TRBD1 as a possible D gene (5 bases). The V and J ends lost 5 bases and 4 bases respectively, with 16 bases between them. CDR1 SQVTM and CDR2 ANQGSEA come from the germline V gene. The CDR3 spans 14 residues. CDR3 coding DNA: TGCAGCGTTTGGACACTGGCAGGCCCAGATACGCAGTATTTT. Its protein product is CSVWTLAGPDTQYF.

The chain links TRBV11-2 to TRBJ2-5, with 10 bases identical to TRBD2. This CDR3 has 14 amino acids. CDR1 is SGHAT and CDR2 is FQNNGV in the germline V gene. V trimming: 2 bases; J trimming: 3 bases; junction bases outside the gene matches: 0. CDR3 region: CASSLTSGKETQYF. In DNA form, the CDR3 reads TGTGCCAGCAGCTTAACTAGCGGGAAAGAGACCCAGTACTTC.

This clone has a handful of counts. This chain uses TRBV19 with TRBJ1-1; maybe TRBD1 (5 bases). This CDR3 comprises 15 residues. Germline lookup yields CDR1 LNHDA and CDR2 SQIVND (reference sequence). V lost 5 bases and J lost 3, with 16 bases in between. CDR3 loop: CASSGVGGGDTEAFF. The DNA for the CDR3 is TGTGCCAGTAGTGGGGTTGGAGGAGGGGACACTGAAGCTTTCTTT.

The chain recombines TRBV6-5 with TRBJ1-2, with 9 positions matching TRBD1. The germline gives CDR1 MNHEY, CDR2 SVGAGI. V was clipped by 9 bases and J by 4 bases; unmatched bases: 12. CDR3 size: 15 residues. As DNA, the CDR3 is TGTGCCAGAAAGCCACAGGGGGCGCATGGCTATGGCTACACCTTC. This translates into CARKPQGAHGYGYTF.

The J gene is TRBJ2-3, the V gene TRBV11-2; 8 bases fit TRBD2. The CDR3 spans 15 residues. Per the germline V gene, CDR1 is SGHAT and CDR2 is FQNNGV. After removal of 2 bases from V and 5 bases from J, the junction contained 6 bases not matched to a gene. The DNA for the CDR3 is TGTGCCAGCAGCTTAAACGGGAGGGCCAGAGATACGCAGTATTTT. Residues: CASSLNGRARDTQYF.

The V gene is TRBV2, the J gene TRBJ1-5, with 9 bases lining up with TRBD1. This CDR3 is built from 15 residues. CDR1 SNHLY and CDR2 FYNNEI come from the germline V gene. Trimming at V came to 9 bases and at J to 3 bases, leaving 9 bases not matched to a gene. In nucleotides, the CDR3 is TGTGCCAGAGGACAGGGGACGCAATTCAATCAGCCCCAGCATTTT. It yields the protein CARGQGTQFNQPQHF.